The entry below describes one T cell receptor beta chain. Preparing the TCRbeta library involved the use of unique molecular identifiers. TCRdb redid the calling of the PCR reads with MiXCR, one entry per CDR3 protein. The data contain around 530,000 distinct CDR3 sequences, around a third of them singletons. The entry originates in a study of T-cell reconstitution after alpha-beta-depleted transplantation in children. Trimming took 5 bases from V and 6 from J; bases not matched to a gene: 7. The CDR3 runs 14 residues. Germline CDR1 reads SGHVS; CDR2 reads FQNEAQ. Sequencing was performed on PBMCs from the stem cell graft donor, taken from the stem cell graft. The genes are TRBV7-8 and TRBJ1-5, with 7 bases lining up with TRBD1. The sequence derives from a human donor who donated a stem cell graft to a child with aplastic anemia. The CDR3 is CASSLDRAGQPQHF. The CDR3 nucleotides are TGTGCCAGCAGCCTCGACAGGGCGGGTCAGCCCCAGCATTTT.